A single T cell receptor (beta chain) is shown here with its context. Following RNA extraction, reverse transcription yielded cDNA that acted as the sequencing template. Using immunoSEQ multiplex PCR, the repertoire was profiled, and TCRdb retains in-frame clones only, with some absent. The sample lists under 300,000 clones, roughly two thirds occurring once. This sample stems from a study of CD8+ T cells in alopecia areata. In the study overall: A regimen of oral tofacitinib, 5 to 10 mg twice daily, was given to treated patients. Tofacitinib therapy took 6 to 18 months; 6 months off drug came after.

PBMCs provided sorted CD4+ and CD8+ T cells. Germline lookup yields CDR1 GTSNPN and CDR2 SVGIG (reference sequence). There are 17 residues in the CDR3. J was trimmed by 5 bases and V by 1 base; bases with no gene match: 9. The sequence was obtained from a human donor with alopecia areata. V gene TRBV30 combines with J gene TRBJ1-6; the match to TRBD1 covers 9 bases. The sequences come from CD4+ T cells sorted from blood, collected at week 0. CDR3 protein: CAWSGGTGPPDNSPLHF. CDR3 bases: TGTGCCTGGAGTGGGGGGACAGGGCCCCCGGATAATTCACCCCTCCACTTT.